This T cell receptor (beta chain) was profiled in a study of shared clonotypes between healthy human individuals. About the study: There were three CD4 naive, three CD4 memory, two CD8 naive and one CD8 memory plates per donor.

An approximately 200 ng quantity of DNA, roughly 30,000 T cell genomes, went into the sorted-subset replicate PCRs. Profiling relied on immunoSEQ multiplex PCR, and the TCRdb table lists in-frame clones only, not all of them. Here the sample spans about 2.3 million clones, just under 95% being singletons. Germline V gene data show CDR1 as SGHAT and CDR2 as FQNNGV. Trimming took 4 bases from V and 1 from J; bases not matched to a gene: 6. The CDR3 runs 15 residues. Material: naive CD4+ T cells from PBMCs. Documented subset: CD45RA+ positively selected. This chain connects TRBV11-2 to TRBJ2-7; 8 bases agree with TRBD1. The receptor was derived from a man aged 18 to 30 in good health. Some clones in this sample may be carry-over from other donors' samples. CDR3 in DNA: TGTGCCAGCAGCTCCGGGGACAGGAGGTCCTACGAGCAGTACTTC. Encoded protein: CASSSGDRRSYEQYF.